These 13 T cell receptor beta chains share one sample of origin, sequenced in a study of blood T cells in healthy people across ages. Alongside a J-beta primer mix, a sample-barcoded 5' primer served in a second PCR lasting roughly 7 to 11 cycles. MiXCR was run by TCRdb on the 5' RACE reads, yielding one entry per CDR3 protein. The sample records 380,000 or so distinct CDR3 sequences, 52% being singletons. Specimen: blood. These TCRs come from a man between 60 and 75 years old in good health.

Points on this clonotype: A much larger clone differs by one base, so this may be a read error. The rearrangement links TRBV20-1 to TRBJ2-5; either TRBD1 or TRBD2 may supply D (5 bases each). The CDR3 is 13 amino acids. The germline V gene has CDR1 DFQATT and CDR2 SNEGSKA (reference sequence). V was trimmed by 1 base and J by 13 bases, leaving 19 bases between them. The CDR3 spells CSARGNQGVGLYF. CDR3 sequence (DNA): TGCAGTGCTAGAGGGAACCAGGGAGTTGGCCTGTACTTC.

Regarding this clonotype: This could be a read error, since a much larger clone is one nucleotide away. The chain recombines TRBV19 with TRBJ2-7; 12 bases map to TRBD2. The DNA end favors TRBJ2-4, so the J call may be wrong. CDR1 is LNHDA and CDR2 is SQIVND in the germline V gene (reference sequence). This CDR3 region has 18 residues. The CDR3 sequence is CASRARLAGALDKNIQYF. For the CDR3, the DNA is TGTGCCAGTAGGGCGAGACTAGCGGGAGCCCTTGACAAAAACATTCAGTACTTC.

V and J are TRBV6-2 or TRBV6-3 and TRBJ2-5; D gene ambiguous. The CDR3 has 11 residues. Trimming stripped 7 bases from V and 5 bases from J, with 8 bases between. The germline CDR1 and CDR2 sequences are MNHEY and SVGEGT. Here the CDR3 reads CASNDRETQYF. DNA for the CDR3: TGTGCCAGCAACGACCGGGAGACCCAGTACTTC.

The V gene is TRBV28, the J gene TRBJ2-3, with 12 bases matching TRBD2. Germline CDR1 MDHEN, CDR2 SYDVKM. V gave up 9 bases and J gave up 2 bases; unmatched junction bases: 3. The CDR3 runs 14 residues. The CDR3 protein is CASTSGGNTDTQYF. The CDR3, as DNA: TGTGCCAGTACTAGCGGGGGGAACACAGATACGCAGTATTTT.

A few counts support this clonotype. The V call is TRBV12-3 or TRBV12-4, the J call TRBJ2-1; no definite D call. The CDR3 runs to 11 residues. The V gene lost 2 bases and the J gene lost 8 bases, with 4 bases spanning the gap. The CDR3 here is CASSLSHEQFF. The CDR3 region has the DNA TGTGCCAGCAGTTTATCCCATGAGCAGTTCTTC.

The rearrangement links TRBV12-3 or TRBV12-4 to TRBJ1-2, with TRBD1 identical over 9 bases. V gave up 5 bases and J gave up 8 bases; unmatched junction bases: 9. This CDR3 region has 14 residues. CDR3 sequence: CASSPGTGHGGYTF. In DNA form, the CDR3 reads TGTGCCAGCAGTCCCGGGACAGGGCACGGGGGCTACACCTTC.

This clonotype was seen more than once but under ten times. This chain connects TRBV20-1 to TRBJ2-3; possible D gene TRBD2, 5 bases. The CDR3 is 15 amino acids. Germline CDR1 and CDR2: DFQATT and SNEGSKA (reference sequence). V lost 6 bases, J lost 5 bases, and 21 bases lay in between. The CDR3 is CSASLRVTEGDTQYF. In DNA form, the CDR3 reads TGCAGTGCCTCCCTCCGGGTCACAGAGGGAGATACGCAGTATTTT.

This clonotype showed up just a few times. V usage is TRBV2 and J usage is TRBJ2-7; D remains unclear. Germline CDR1 reads SNHLY; CDR2 reads FYNNEI. V shed 7 bases and J shed 1 base, with 14 bases lying between them. CDR3 length: 14 amino acids. The CDR3 bases are TGTGCCAGCAACCTCCAGCAGGCTTCCTACGAGCAGTACTTC. This translates into CASNLQQASYEQYF.

V usage is TRBV6-1 and J usage is TRBJ1-5; 9 bases are shared with TRBD1. Unmatched junction bases numbered 19, after V lost 5 bases and J lost 2 bases. The germline gives CDR1 MNHNS, CDR2 SASEGT. This CDR3 has 20 residues. CDR3 DNA: TGTGCCAGCAGTCAATACCGGACAGGGGACGGTCGGTTGGGCAATCAGCCCCAGCATTTT. Translating gives CASSQYRTGDGRLGNQPQHF.

CDR3 amino acids: CSAGQGAAYNEQFF. The CDR3 region has the DNA TGCAGTGCTGGACAGGGGGCGGCCTACAATGAGCAGTTCTTC. The chain has TRBV20-1 and TRBJ2-1; 11 bases align to TRBD1. Germline CDR1 is DFQATT and CDR2 is SNEGSKA (reference sequence). The V gene end was trimmed by 5 bases and the J gene end by 2 bases; junction bases not matched to a gene: 2. The CDR3 runs 14 residues.

The chain recombines TRBV20-1 with TRBJ1-5; 9 nucleotides match TRBD1. The V gene end was trimmed by 0 bases and the J gene end by 7 bases; junction bases not matched to a gene: 10. Per the germline V gene, CDR1 is DFQATT and CDR2 is SNEGSKA (reference sequence). This CDR3 spans 16 amino acids. CDR3 region: CSARDWGQGDNQPQHF. CDR3 sequence (DNA): TGCAGTGCTAGAGATTGGGGACAGGGAGATAACCAGCCCCAGCATTTT.

The chain joins TRBV4-1 to TRBJ1-1; 7 positions match TRBD1. Germline CDR1 is MGHRA and CDR2 is YSYEKL. The CDR3 loop spans 16 amino acids. Trimming took 1 base from V and 3 from J; bases not matched to a gene: 8. CDR3 sequence (DNA): TGCGCCAGCAGCCAAGGGGAGGGGGCGACGGACACTGAAGCTTTCTTT. Translation gives CASSQGEGATDTEAFF.

The rearrangement joins TRBV12-3 or TRBV12-4 to TRBJ2-5, with 8 positions matching TRBD1. Germline trimming cut 1 base from V and 9 bases from J; bases unmatched to any gene: 13. This CDR3 has 16 amino acids. The CDR3 DNA is TGTGCCAGCAGTTTAGGGGCAGGGGGCGCCGGGGTTGCCCAGTACTTC. As protein: CASSLGAGGAGVAQYF.